This T cell receptor beta chain was profiled in a study of post-analysis software for immune sequencing data. As for the study in general: Disease courses included relapsing-remitting, secondary progressive and progressive-relapsing multiple sclerosis. The study, taken as a whole, reports: When patients were compared with controls, about 5 TRBV segments were more frequent, TRBV5-6, TRBV5-1 and TRBV20-1 among them. Comparison with controls showed significantly lower normalized Chao1 diversity in multiple sclerosis patients.

Incorporated into the TCR beta cDNA libraries were unique molecular identifiers, which served to reduce PCR and sequencing biases. TCRdb passed the PCR reads through MiXCR, listing each CDR3 protein once. The sample yields 700,000 to 800,000 distinct CDR3 sequences, approximately 30% seen once. This clonotype was counted only a few times. Antigen: not known. Trimming removed 4 bases from V and 1 base from J; junction bases left unmatched: 3. Germline CDR1 reads ENHRY; CDR2 reads SYGVKD. The CDR3 runs to 15 residues. The V and J genes are TRBV10-3 and TRBJ2-7; 11 positions match TRBD1. Sequenced: blood. The origin of this receptor is a girl aged 5-17 years with multiple sclerosis. CDR3 in amino acids: CAISGGQGGSYEQYF. For the CDR3, the DNA is TGTGCCATCAGTGGGGGACAGGGGGGGTCCTACGAGCAGTACTTC.